This TCR beta chain was captured by sequencing in a study of blood T cell repertoires in COVID-19. As for the study in general: Samples came from the United States, Italy and Spain, spanning acute and convalescent COVID-19. Nucleic acid was either cDNA or gDNA, and it came from T cells, B-cell-depleted T cells, or PBMCs.

Authors' analysis steps: Amplified reference gene primers provided the basis for estimating nucleated cell counts. The protocol was immunoSEQ multiplex PCR, while the TCRdb copy is restricted to in-frame clones and leaves out a portion. That table gives V, J and clone size, and the DNA gave D and trimming. Of 120,000 to 150,000 clones in the sample, 89% were seen once. The germline V gene has CDR1 MGHRA and CDR2 YSYEKL. Trimming shortened V by 1 base and J by 2 bases, and 15 bases separated the two germline ends. The CDR3 spans 16 residues. This chain uses TRBV4-1 with TRBJ2-7, with D possibly matching TRBD1 (6 bases). Sequencing was carried out using peripheral blood. The receptor was derived from a human donor in a cohort sampled during active COVID-19. The CDR3 here is CASSQGQTGTAYEQYF. The CDR3 nucleotides read TGCGCCAGCAGCCAAGGGCAAACAGGGACGGCCTACGAGCAGTACTTC.